The 22 T cell receptor beta chains reported below all come from one sample, sequenced in a study of blood T cell repertoires in COVID-19 (dated by TCRdb to about 2020). The library was prepared using the immunoSEQ multiplex PCR assay. This immuneACCESS table, as held by TCRdb, lists in-frame sequences with V and J called but not all clones. Of the missing ones, under half trace to an unresolved V gene in checked studies; the others have no known cause. This sample holds 150,000 to 200,000 clones; roughly nine tenths were observed only once. 3.5% to 4.5% of the sample is in the top ten clones. The source material was peripheral blood. These TCRs come from a woman between 65 and 79 years old with acute or convalescent COVID-19.

V and J are TRBV3-1 (or the pseudogene TRBV3-2) and TRBJ2-7; no definite D call. The CDR3 is 14 residues long. Germline V CDR1 and CDR2: LGHDT, YNNKEL (reference sequence). Trimming took off 1 base at V and 1 base at J, with 8 bases between the two ends. The CDR3 DNA reads as TGTGCCAGCAGCCAAGGTGTCTCTTCCTACGAGCAGTACTTC. Its translation is CASSQGVSSYEQYF.

This chain connects TRBV13 to TRBJ1-5; a weak D match, TRBD1 (6 bases). The V end lost 3 bases, the J end lost 10 bases, and 16 bases lay between the germline ends. Germline lookup yields CDR1 PRHDT and CDR2 FYEKMQ (reference sequence). CDR3 length equals 14 residues. As DNA, the CDR3 is TGTGCCAGCAGCTTGGGGGCGTCGGGGTCCCCCCAGCATTTT. This translates into CASSLGASGSPQHF.

The chain has TRBV19 and TRBJ2-3; D not certain. Germline V gene lookup returns CDR1 LNHDA and CDR2 SQIVND (reference sequence). The CDR3 sequence is 15 residues long. Trimming shortened V by 3 bases and J by 3 bases, and 13 bases separated the two germline ends. The CDR3 DNA reads TGTGCCAGTAGTATGGCGCTAGTTGGTACAGATACGCAGTATTTT. Amino acids: CASSMALVGTDTQYF. Filled out from reference TRBV19 and TRBJ2-3, the complete variable domain reads DGGITQSPKYLFRKEGQNVTLSCEQNLNHDAMYWYRQDPGQGLRLIYYSQIVNDFQKGDIAEGYSVSREKKESFPLTVTSAQKNPTAFYLCASSMALVGTDTQYFGPGTRLTVL.

V usage is TRBV5-6 and J usage is TRBJ1-6; D not certain. V lost 5 bases to trimming and J lost 6 bases, with 18 bases between them. The CDR3 runs to 16 residues. The germline gives CDR1 SGHDT, CDR2 YYEEEE. CDR3 coding DNA: TGTGCCAGCAGTCGTCGATTTGGGGAGATTAATTCACCCCTCCACTTT. Encoded protein: CASSRRFGEINSPLHF.

This chain joins TRBV4-3 and TRBJ2-1, with D perhaps TRBD2 (6 bases). V was trimmed by 3 bases and J by 3 bases, leaving 15 bases between them. CDR3 length: 16 amino acids. Germline V gene lookup returns CDR1 LGHNA and CDR2 YSLEER. CDR3 coding DNA: TGCGCCAGCAGCCAGTCTTACGGGAGTTTCTACAATGAGCAGTTCTTC. Its translation is CASSQSYGSFYNEQFF.

The rearrangement uses TRBV19 and TRBJ1-1, with TRBD1 matching over 8 bases. The V and J ends lost 7 bases and 5 bases, in that order; junction bases with no gene match: 12. Germline assignment: CDR1 LNHDA and CDR2 SQIVND (reference sequence). This CDR3 region has 15 residues. CDR3 DNA: TGTGCCAGTACCCACACGAGGACAGGGTGGACTGAAGCTTTCTTT. Amino acids: CASTHTRTGWTEAFF.

The rearrangement links TRBV5-1 to TRBJ1-1; weak D call: TRBD1 (5 bases). V shed 2 bases and J shed 4 bases, with 12 bases lying between them. This CDR3 has 14 residues. In germline, CDR1 is SGHRS, CDR2 YFSETQ. CDR3 DNA: TGCGCCAGCAGCTTTTGGAGACAGTCCACTGAAGCTTTCTTT. Its protein product is CASSFWRQSTEAFF.

The V and J genes are TRBV18 and TRBJ1-1; D remains ambiguous. Germline CDR1 KGHSH, CDR2 LQKENI. The CDR3 runs to 16 residues. Trimming took off 3 bases at V and 0 bases at J, with 14 bases between the two ends. The CDR3 loop is CASSPPQPSMNTEAFF. As DNA, the CDR3 is TGTGCCAGCTCACCCCCACAACCCTCAATGAACACTGAAGCTTTCTTT.

The CDR3 loop reads CASSQGQGVPSPLHF. The CDR3 coding sequence is TGTGCCAGCAGCCAAGGACAGGGGGTGCCTTCACCCCTCCACTTT. The V and J genes are TRBV3-1 (or the pseudogene TRBV3-2) and TRBJ1-6, with 9 bases identical to TRBD1. CDR3 size: 15 residues. Trimming cost V 1 base and J 9 bases; bases outside gene matches: 4. Germline CDR1 is LGHDT and CDR2 is YNNKEL (reference sequence).

The chain links TRBV14 to TRBJ1-1; D is possibly TRBD1 (6 bases). Germline CDR1 reads SGHDN; CDR2 reads FVKESK. V was cut by 1 base and J by 1 base, with 7 bases left in between. The CDR3 has 14 amino acids. For the CDR3, the DNA is TGTGCCAGCAGCCAAGGGACAGCGAACACTGAAGCTTTCTTT. It codes for CASSQGTANTEAFF.

The rearrangement joins TRBV7-9 to TRBJ1-3; no clear D gene. The germline V gene has CDR1 SEHNR and CDR2 FQNEAQ (reference sequence). This CDR3 has 12 amino acids. With 5 bases removed from V and 4 bases from J, the gap between germline ends came to 6 bases. CDR3 sequence (DNA): TGTGCCAGCAGCCGACACGGAAACACCATATATTTT. It encodes CASSRHGNTIYF.

This clone was detected once. The CDR3 region is CATSRTSTDGELFF. DNA for the CDR3: TGTGCCACCAGCAGGACTAGCACCGATGGGGAGCTGTTTTTT. This chain uses TRBV15 with TRBJ2-2; 7 bases align to TRBD2. This CDR3 spans 14 amino acids. V lost 3 bases to trimming and J lost 8 bases; unmatched junction nucleotides: 6. Germline CDR1 reads LNHNV; CDR2 reads YYDKDF (reference sequence).

The chain links TRBV6-5 to TRBJ2-5; D is ambiguous. V was clipped by 2 bases and J by 0 bases, with 10 bases between them. This CDR3 region has 15 residues. Germline assignment: CDR1 MNHEY and CDR2 SVGAGI. The CDR3 reads CASSYRSRYQETQYF. CDR3 bases: TGTGCCAGCAGTTACCGGTCCAGGTACCAAGAGACCCAGTACTTC.

CDR3 nucleotides: TGTGCCAGCAGCCAACTGTCACAACCTTACAATGAGCAGTTCTTC. It is translated as CASSQLSQPYNEQFF. J is TRBJ2-1 and V is TRBV4-2; D is unresolved. V gave up 2 bases and J gave up 4 bases, with 12 bases separating them. The length of the CDR3 is 15 residues. Germline CDR1 reads LGHNA; CDR2 reads YNFKEQ.

This clone was observed a single time. The chain links TRBV28 to TRBJ1-1, with D uncertain. Germline V gene sequence: CDR1 MDHEN, CDR2 SYDVKM. The V end was cut by 3 bases, the J end by 2 bases, with 10 bases between. This CDR3 is 14 amino acids long. Here the CDR3 DNA reads TGTGCCAGCAGTTTCGAGCAGGCTAACACTGAAGCTTTCTTT. Protein: CASSFEQANTEAFF.

The chain employs TRBV30 and TRBJ1-5; 9 nucleotides agree with TRBD1. V was pared by 2 bases and J by 5 bases, with 10 bases of the junction left unmatched. The germline V gene encodes CDR1 GTSNPN and CDR2 SVGIG (reference sequence). The CDR3 sequence is 16 residues long. Written as DNA, the CDR3 is TGTGCCTGGAGTCCAAAGGGACAGGGATGGGATCAGCCCCAGCATTTT. The encoded protein is CAWSPKGQGWDQPQHF.

This chain joins TRBV29-1 and TRBJ2-4; weak D call: TRBD1 (6 bases). Trimming took off 5 bases at V and 1 base at J, with 12 bases between the two ends. Germline V gene data show CDR1 as SQVTM and CDR2 as ANQGSEA. The CDR3 runs to 14 residues. The CDR3 region is CSVRQAVAKNIQYF. The CDR3 DNA follows: TGCAGCGTTCGACAGGCCGTGGCCAAAAACATTCAGTACTTC.

This clone is a singleton in its sample. The V gene is TRBV3-1 (or the pseudogene TRBV3-2), the J gene TRBJ1-2, with TRBD1 matching over 8 bases. This CDR3 has 13 residues. CDR1 and CDR2 from the germline V gene are LGHDT and YNNKEL (reference sequence). V shed 8 bases and J 14 bases; nucleotides not matched to a gene: 16. The CDR3 DNA reads as TGTGCCAGCGGACCGGGACAGGAGTACTCCACTACCTTC. Its translation: CASGPGQEYSTTF.

This chain links TRBV7-9 with TRBJ2-5, with 12 bases fitting TRBD2. V shed 4 bases, J shed 5 bases, and the junction held 17 bases outside the gene matches. This CDR3 has 19 amino acids. Germline V lookup: CDR1 SEHNR, CDR2 FQNEAQ (reference sequence). The CDR3 loop is CASSSKARILAGGRETQYF. The DNA for the CDR3 is TGTGCCAGCAGCTCCAAGGCCCGGATTCTAGCGGGGGGGAGGGAGACCCAGTACTTC.

J is TRBJ2-3 and V is TRBV5-1; no clear D gene. Trimming pared 0 bases from V and 1 base from J, leaving 9 bases between. In germline, CDR1 is SGHRS, CDR2 YFSETQ. The CDR3 is 15 amino acids. In DNA, the CDR3 is TGCGCCAGCAGCTTGGGGCTAGATCGCACAGATACGCAGTATTTT. Translated: CASSLGLDRTDTQYF.

This clone appeared a few times. The chain recombines TRBV30 with TRBJ1-1, with D unresolved. The CDR3 totals 13 residues. The V and J ends lost 5 bases and 0 bases respectively, with 10 bases between them. CDR1 and CDR2 (germline): GTSNPN, SVGIG (reference sequence). CDR3 DNA sequence: TGTGCCTGGGCCTTAATGTTGAACACTGAAGCTTTCTTT. Translation gives CAWALMLNTEAFF.

The V gene is TRBV7-3, the J gene TRBJ2-1; 8 bases line up with TRBD2. Germline CDR1 SGHTA, CDR2 FQGTGA. The CDR3 covers 17 residues. V lost 3 bases and J lost 7; bases outside the gene matches: 14. The CDR3 DNA reads as TGTGCCAGCAGCTTTCAATACGGACTAGCAGGACGAAATGAGCAGTTCTTC. Translated: CASSFQYGLAGRNEQFF.